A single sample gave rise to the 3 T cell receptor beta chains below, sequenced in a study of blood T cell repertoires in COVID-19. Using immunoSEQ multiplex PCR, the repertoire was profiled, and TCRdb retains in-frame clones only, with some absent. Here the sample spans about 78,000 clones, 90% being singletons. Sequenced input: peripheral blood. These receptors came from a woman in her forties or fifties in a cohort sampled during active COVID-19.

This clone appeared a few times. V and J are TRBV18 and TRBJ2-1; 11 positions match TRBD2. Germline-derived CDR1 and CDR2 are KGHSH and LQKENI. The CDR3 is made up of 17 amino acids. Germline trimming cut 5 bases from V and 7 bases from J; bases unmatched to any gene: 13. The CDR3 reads CASSSLLAGGPMNEQFF. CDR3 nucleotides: TGTGCCAGCTCATCCCTTTTAGCGGGAGGGCCGATGAATGAGCAGTTCTTC.

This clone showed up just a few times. In DNA, the CDR3 is TGTGCCAGCAGCCCCCAACGGACTGCAGGGGTGAACTATGGCTACACCTTC. This gives the protein CASSPQRTAGVNYGYTF. The rearrangement joins TRBV9 to TRBJ1-2; tentatively, D is TRBD1 (6 bases). Germline lookup yields CDR1 SGDLS and CDR2 YYNGEE. The CDR3 covers 17 residues. V shed 4 bases and J shed 2 bases, with 21 bases lying between them.

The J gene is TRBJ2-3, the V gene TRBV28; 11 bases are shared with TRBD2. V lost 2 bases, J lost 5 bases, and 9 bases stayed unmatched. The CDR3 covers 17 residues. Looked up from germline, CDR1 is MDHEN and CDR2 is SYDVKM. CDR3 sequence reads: CASSLAALAGEGDTQYF. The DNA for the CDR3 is TGTGCCAGCAGTTTAGCCGCACTAGCGGGAGAAGGAGATACGCAGTATTTT.